The clone carrying this TCR beta chain was counted a single time. Antigen unknown. The sample belongs to a study of shared clonotypes between healthy human individuals. Study results and caveats: With few donors, the genetic and exposure-history diversity represented was limited. Rarefaction exposed incomplete sorted-subset sequencing despite large depth.

Memory CD4+ cells were the fraction left after CD45RA+ naive selection. Several immunoSEQ plates received, in even portions, the genomic DNA of each subset. Data came from immunoSEQ multiplex PCR; TCRdb stores just in-frame clones and leaves some out. Found here are under 650,000 clones, 90% to 96% of them singletons; the top ten hold about 0.064%. This CDR3 is built from 15 residues. V lost 1 base, J lost 0 bases, and 7 bases lay in between. Germline V gene lookup returns CDR1 MNHNS and CDR2 SASEGT. The clonotype originates from a woman in her 30s in good health. The sequenced sample consisted of naive CD4+ T cells sorted from blood. As for subset: CD45RA+ positively selected. The rearrangement joins TRBV6-1 to TRBJ1-3; no firm D call. The CDR3 loop is CASSEVWSSGNTIYF. The CDR3 DNA follows: TGTGCCAGCAGTGAAGTCTGGAGCTCTGGAAACACCATATATTTT.